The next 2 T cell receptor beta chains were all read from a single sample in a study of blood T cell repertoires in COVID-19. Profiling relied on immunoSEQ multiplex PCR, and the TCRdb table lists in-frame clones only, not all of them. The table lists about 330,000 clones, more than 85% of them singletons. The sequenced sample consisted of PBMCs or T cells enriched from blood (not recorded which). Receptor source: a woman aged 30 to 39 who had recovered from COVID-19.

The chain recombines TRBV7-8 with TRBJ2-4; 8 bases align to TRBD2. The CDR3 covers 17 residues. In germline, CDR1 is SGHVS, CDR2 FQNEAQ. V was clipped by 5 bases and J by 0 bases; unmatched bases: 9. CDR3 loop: CASSKGRGGPAKNIQYF. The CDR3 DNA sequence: TGTGCCAGCAGCAAAGGCCGGGGGGGACCAGCCAAAAACATTCAGTACTTC.

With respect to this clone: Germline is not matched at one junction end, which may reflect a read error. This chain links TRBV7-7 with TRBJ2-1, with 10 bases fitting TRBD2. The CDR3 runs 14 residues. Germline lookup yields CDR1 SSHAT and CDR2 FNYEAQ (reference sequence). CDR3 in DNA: TGTGCTAGCAGCTCCACTAGCGGGGTGGGTGAGCAGTTCTTC. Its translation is CASSSTSGVGEQFF. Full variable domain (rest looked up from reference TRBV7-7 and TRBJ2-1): GAGVSQSPRYKVTKRGQDVTLRCDPISSHATLYWYQQALGQGPEFLTYFNYEAQPDKSGLPSDRFSAERPEGSISTLTIQRTEQRDSAMYRCASSSTSGVGEQFFGPGTRLTVL.